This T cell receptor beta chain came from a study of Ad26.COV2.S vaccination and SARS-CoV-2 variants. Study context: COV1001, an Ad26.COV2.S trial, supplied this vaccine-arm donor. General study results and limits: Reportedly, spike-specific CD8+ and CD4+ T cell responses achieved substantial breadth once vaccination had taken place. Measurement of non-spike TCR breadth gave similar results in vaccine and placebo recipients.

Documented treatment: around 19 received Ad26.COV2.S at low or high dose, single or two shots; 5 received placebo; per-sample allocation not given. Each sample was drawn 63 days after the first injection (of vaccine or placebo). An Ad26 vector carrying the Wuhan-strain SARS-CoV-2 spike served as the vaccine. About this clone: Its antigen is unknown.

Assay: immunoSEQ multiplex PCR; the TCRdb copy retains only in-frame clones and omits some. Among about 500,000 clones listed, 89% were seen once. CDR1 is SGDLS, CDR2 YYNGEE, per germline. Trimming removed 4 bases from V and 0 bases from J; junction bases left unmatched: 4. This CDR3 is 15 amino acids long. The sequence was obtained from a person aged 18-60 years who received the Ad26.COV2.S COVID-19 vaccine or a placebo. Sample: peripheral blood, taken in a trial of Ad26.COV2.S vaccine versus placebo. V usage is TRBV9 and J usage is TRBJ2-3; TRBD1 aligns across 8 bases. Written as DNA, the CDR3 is TGTGCCAGCAGCCTTGGACAGGGCAGCACAGATACGCAGTATTTT. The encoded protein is CASSLGQGSTDTQYF.